The next 2 T cell receptor beta chains were all read from a single sample in a study of T cell responses to AZD1222 COVID-19 vaccine. Some clones are missing from TCRdb's copy, which holds only in-frame ones; the method was immunoSEQ multiplex PCR. Here the sample spans roughly 150,000 clones, approximately 90% being singletons. Here the sequenced sample was peripheral blood, taken 28 days after the second AZD1222 dose. The source of these receptors is an adult who received the AZD1222 COVID-19 vaccine.

V is TRBV6-5 and J is TRBJ1-5; a weak D match, TRBD1 (6 bases). Trimming cost V 6 bases and J 4 bases, with 13 bases left between them. The CDR3 runs 14 residues. CDR1 and CDR2 (germline): MNHEY, SVGAGI. CDR3: CASSRDGTNQPQHF. In DNA, the CDR3 is TGTGCCAGCAGCCGGGACGGGACAAATCAGCCCCAGCATTTT.

This clone was seen only once. The genes are TRBV19 and TRBJ2-1; perhaps TRBD2 as D (5 bases). There are 15 residues in the CDR3. CDR1 LNHDA and CDR2 SQIVND come from the germline V gene (reference sequence). Trimming removed 1 base at V and 4 bases at J, with 11 bases between. The CDR3 DNA follows: TGTGCCAGTAGTATAGTCCGGGGTTCTTACAATGAGCAGTTCTTC. The encoded protein is CASSIVRGSYNEQFF.